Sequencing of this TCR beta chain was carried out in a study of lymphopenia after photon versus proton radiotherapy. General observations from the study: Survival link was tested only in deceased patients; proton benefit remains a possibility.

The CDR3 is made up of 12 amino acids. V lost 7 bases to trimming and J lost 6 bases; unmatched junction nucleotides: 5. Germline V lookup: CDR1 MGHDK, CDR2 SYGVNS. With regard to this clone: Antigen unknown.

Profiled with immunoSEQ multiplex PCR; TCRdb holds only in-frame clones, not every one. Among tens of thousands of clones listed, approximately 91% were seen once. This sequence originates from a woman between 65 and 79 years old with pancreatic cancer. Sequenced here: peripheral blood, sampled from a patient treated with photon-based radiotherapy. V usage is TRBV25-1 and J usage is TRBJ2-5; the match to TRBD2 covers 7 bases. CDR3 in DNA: TGTGCCAGCACCGGGACTACAAAGACCCAGTACTTC. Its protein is CASTGTTKTQYF.